This is a list of T cell receptor beta chains from one sample in a study of cytomegalovirus exposure and HLA in healthy donors. Assay used: immunoSEQ multiplex PCR; TCRdb lists only in-frame clones, some missing. The table includes roughly 160,000 clones, around 80% detected once. Specimen: PBMCs. The receptor set was obtained from a woman aged 45-60 years in good health and CMV-seropositive. CDR3s include the opening cysteine and the closing phenylalanine or tryptophan. D genes are given only for firm matches. Not all rows give a size; the values are once, few, many and, for expanded clones, a class.

j_call d_call v_call cdr3_length clone_size cdr3_nt cdr3_aa
TRBJ2-1 NA TRBV7-2 11 NA TGTGCCAGCACCTCCAACTGGGAGCAGTTCTTC CASTSNWEQFF
TRBJ2-7 TRBD2 TRBV5-1 16 NA TGCGCCAGCAGCGGGTACCCGGGACTAGTAGTATACGAGCAGTACTTC CASSGYPGLVVYEQYF
TRBJ1-4 NA TRBV27 14 few TGTGCCAGCAGATGGGGGGTTTCGGGTGAAAAACTGTTTTTT CASRWGVSGEKLFF
TRBJ2-7 TRBD2 TRBV2 15 NA TGTGCCAGCAGTGAAGCGCGAGGCGGGAGTGGCGAGCAGTACTTC CASSEARGGSGEQYF
TRBJ1-2 TRBD1 TRBV7-2 14 NA TGTGCCAGCAGCCGAGACAGGGGGAACTATGGCTACACCTTC CASSRDRGNYGYTF
TRBJ1-5 NA TRBV5-5 13 NA TGTGCCAGCAGCTTGCATAGCAATCAGCCCCAGCATTTT CASSLHSNQPQHF
TRBJ2-2 TRBD1 TRBV6-1 14 NA TGTGCCAGCAACCGACAGGGGAGCACCGGGGAGCTGTTTTTT CASNRQGSTGELFF
TRBJ2-7 NA TRBV11-1 15 NA TGTGCCAGCAGCTTTGAAACAGGGCGCTCCTACGAGCAGTACTTC CASSFETGRSYEQYF
TRBJ2-3 NA TRBV7-2 16 NA TGTGCCAGCAGCTTAATGGGGGGACGGCCCACAGATACGCAGTATTTT CASSLMGGRPTDTQYF
TRBJ2-7 NA TRBV7-9 12 NA TGTGCCAGCACCAGGGGCCCCTACGAGCAGTACTTC CASTRGPYEQYF
TRBJ2-5 NA TRBV5-4 13 few TGTGCCAGCAGCTCCCGACAAGCAAAGACCCAGTACTTC CASSSRQAKTQYF
TRBJ1-1 NA TRBV18 14 NA TGTGCCAGCTCACCGGCCGGACAGAGCACTGAAGCTTTCTTT CASSPAGQSTEAFF
TRBJ1-1 NA TRBV7-9 13 NA TGTGCCAGCAGCCTCGCACGGGTGTCTGAAGCTTTCTTT CASSLARVSEAFF
TRBJ1-5 NA TRBV19 18 NA TGTGCCAGTAGTATGGTAGCAGGGGTGATCCTGAGCAATCAGCCCCAGCATTTT CASSMVAGVILSNQPQHF
TRBJ2-7 NA TRBV6-4 14 NA TGTGCCAGCAGCCCCGACAGGACCTCCTACGAGCAGTACTTC CASSPDRTSYEQYF
TRBJ2-3 NA TRBV7-3 13 once TGTGCCAGCAGCTCCGGACAGCGAGATACGCAGTATTTT CASSSGQRDTQYF
TRBJ1-2 NA TRBV7-9 15 NA TGTGCCAGCAGCTTAGCGTTAGTATCCCACTATGGCTACACCTTC CASSLALVSHYGYTF
TRBJ1-2 TRBD1 TRBV7-9 15 NA TGTGCCAGCAGCGACCGGGACAGGACCCTCTATGGCTACACCTTC CASSDRDRTLYGYTF
TRBJ1-2 NA TRBV28 12 NA TGTGCCAGCAGTTTATCCCGCTATGGCTACACCTTC CASSLSRYGYTF
TRBJ2-7 TRBD1 TRBV19 15 NA TGTGCCAGTAGTTCCTCGACAGGGCCTCCCTACGAGCAGTACTTC CASSSSTGPPYEQYF
TRBJ1-2 TRBD1 TRBV13 14 NA TGTGCCAGCAGCCACCGACAGGGAGGCAGTGGCTACACCTTC CASSHRQGGSGYTF
TRBJ2-6 NA TRBV7-2 14 NA TGTGCCAGCATCGCAGGGACTGGGGCCAACGTCCTGACTTTC CASIAGTGANVLTF
TRBJ1-5 NA TRBV19 16 NA TGTGCCAGTAGTAATACGGCGCGGGGGGGAAATCAGCCCCAGCATTTT CASSNTARGGNQPQHF
TRBJ2-1 TRBD1 TRBV7-3 14 NA TGTGCCAGCAGCTTCGACAGGGGGGGAGATGAGCAGTTCTTC CASSFDRGGDEQFF
TRBJ2-3 NA TRBV11-1 12 few TGTGCCAGCAGCGAAGCCTATCCTACGCAGTATTTT CASSEAYPTQYF
TRBJ1-2 NA TRBV4-3 14 NA TGCGCCAGCAGCCCTCAAAGAGCTAACTATGGCTACACCTTC CASSPQRANYGYTF
TRBJ2-6 NA TRBV29-1 13 NA TGCAGCGTCGCTAAGTCTGGGGCCAACGTCCTGACTTTC CSVAKSGANVLTF
TRBJ2-7 NA TRBV15 12 NA TGTGCCACCAGCAGAAATGGGGCGCAGCAGTACTTC CATSRNGAQQYF
TRBJ2-4 NA TRBV6-5 15 NA TGTGCCAGCAGCGTAAAGAGGATAGCCAAAAACATTCAGTACTTC CASSVKRIAKNIQYF
TRBJ1-1 TRBD1 TRBV7-9 15 NA TGTGCCAGCAGCTTTAGGGCAGGGGGCAGGGCTGAAGCTTTCTTT CASSFRAGGRAEAFF
TRBJ2-7 NA TRBV28 15 few TGTGCCAGCAGCTCCCCCCGGGGGTTCTCCTACGAGCAGTACTTC CASSSPRGFSYEQYF
TRBJ1-1 NA TRBV4-2 15 few TGTGCCAGCAGCCAAGGGGGCGCAGTGGACACTGAAGCTTTCTTT CASSQGGAVDTEAFF
TRBJ2-7 NA TRBV5-5 14 NA TGTGCCAGCAGCTTCGGGGGGCGATCCTACGAGCAGTACTTC CASSFGGRSYEQYF
TRBJ1-1 NA TRBV6-5 13 NA TGTGCCAGCAGTTACTATGCGGGGGATGAAGCTTTCTTT CASSYYAGDEAFF
TRBJ1-2 NA TRBV7-8 16 NA TGTGCCAGCAGCTTAGACAGGACCCCGTCTCGATATGGCTACACCTTC CASSLDRTPSRYGYTF
TRBJ1-4 TRBD1 TRBV28 18 NA TGTGCCAGCAGTTCGCTCCGGGACAGGGAGGGAACTAATGAAAAACTGTTTTTT CASSSLRDREGTNEKLFF
TRBJ2-7 NA TRBV7-9 15 NA TGTGCCAGCAGCCATCCTAGCGCCCGCTCCTACGAGCAGTACTTC CASSHPSARSYEQYF
TRBJ2-7 NA TRBV9 14 NA TGTGCCAGCAGCCCTGGCGGTAGATCTTACGAGCAGTACTTC CASSPGGRSYEQYF
TRBJ2-2 TRBD2 TRBV19 16 few TGTGCCAGTAGTAAACTAGCGGGGGGTTACACCGGGGAGCTGTTTTTT CASSKLAGGYTGELFF
TRBJ2-3 NA TRBV14 14 NA TGTGCCAGCAGCCTCAGGGTTAGCACAGATACGCAGTATTTT CASSLRVSTDTQYF
TRBJ2-1 TRBD2 TRBV19 16 NA TGTGCCAGTAGTATCTCCAGCGGGATGTCTTACAATGAGCAGTTCTTC CASSISSGMSYNEQFF
TRBJ2-3 NA TRBV11-2 14 NA TGTGCCAGCAGCTTAGCACAGTTCACAGATACGCAGTATTTT CASSLAQFTDTQYF
TRBJ2-5 NA TRBV10-1 21 NA TGCGCCAGCCCCGAGTCTAAGTCTTCGACACGACGACAGCCTCGGGGGGAGACCCAGTACTTC CASPESKSSTRRQPRGETQYF
TRBJ2-1 TRBD1 TRBV7-2 15 few TGTGCCAGCAGCCCGGACAGGGGCTCCTACAATGAGCAGTTCTTC CASSPDRGSYNEQFF
TRBJ1-1 NA TRBV5-4 12 NA TGTGCCAGCAGCTTTCAATATCAGGAAGCTTTCTTT CASSFQYQEAFF
TRBJ1-5 TRBD1 TRBV19 14 NA TGTGCCAGTAGTTTACAGGGGAAGGGTCAGCCCCAGCATTTT CASSLQGKGQPQHF
TRBJ1-4 TRBD1 TRBV18 15 NA TGTGCCAGCTCACCAGAGACAGGGGGCGATGAAAAACTGTTTTTT CASSPETGGDEKLFF
TRBJ2-3 NA TRBV7-8 18 NA TGTGCCAGCAGCTTCAGGGGCTCTAGCCCCTCCCTCACAGATACGCAGTATTTT CASSFRGSSPSLTDTQYF
TRBJ1-2 NA TRBV21-1 17 NA TGTGCCAGCAGCAAAACGACTCAGGGGGCCGGAGCTTATGGCTACACCTTC CASSKTTQGAGAYGYTF
TRBJ2-7 TRBD2 TRBV6-1 14 NA TGTGCCAGCAAAGGGCCGGGAGGGCCTTACGAGCAGTACTTC CASKGPGGPYEQYF
TRBJ2-7 TRBD1 TRBV19 14 NA TGTGCCAGTAGTGTGACAGGGCGCCCCTACGAGCAGTACTTC CASSVTGRPYEQYF
TRBJ1-1 NA TRBV27 14 NA TGTGCCAGCAGTTTGGTGGGGGGGCAAGTACTTGCTTTCTTT CASSLVGGQVLAFF
TRBJ2-2 TRBD2 TRBV7-3 16 NA TGTGCCAGCAGCCGGACTAGCGGGACTCTTTCCGGGGAGCTGTTTTTT CASSRTSGTLSGELFF
TRBJ2-1 TRBD2 TRBV30 15 NA TGTGCCTGGAGTGTAGGAGGGGGGCGGGGGGGTGAGCAGTTCTTC CAWSVGGGRGGEQFF
TRBJ2-6 NA TRBV7-2 17 NA TGTGCCAGCAGCCCAGGGGGCGGGAGGGCTGGGGCCAACGTCCTGACTTTC CASSPGGGRAGANVLTF
TRBJ1-5 NA TRBV7-2 13 NA TGTGCCAGCAGCCGACAGTGGGATCAGCCCCAGCATTTT CASSRQWDQPQHF
TRBJ1-3 NA TRBV5-1 15 once TGCGCCAGCAGCTTCCAACCCCTTGAGGGAAACACCATATATTTT CASSFQPLEGNTIYF
TRBJ1-2 NA TRBV6-1 14 few TGTGCCAGCAGTGAAGTCCGACAGGTCTATGGCTACACCTTC CASSEVRQVYGYTF
TRBJ2-5 NA TRBV5-1 14 NA TGCGCCAGCAGCGTGAGTGTTACGGAGGAGACCCAGTACTTC CASSVSVTEETQYF
TRBJ1-2 NA TRBV25-1 15 once TGTGCCAGCAGTGAATGGGGTCGGGGTGCAGGTGGCTACACCTTC CASSEWGRGAGGYTF